These 4 T cell receptor beta chains were sequenced from one sample in a study of CD8 T cells in Susac syndrome. RNA, at about 0.45 to 1 ug, was reverse transcribed with random hexamers. TCRdb redid the calling of the immunoSEQ multiplex PCR reads with MiXCR, one entry per CDR3 protein. This sample has 80,000 or so distinct CDR3 sequences, with approximately 94% found just once. The material sequenced was CD4+ T cells from PBMCs. The receptors come from a human donor with Susac syndrome.

This clonotype was seen a single time. The chain uses TRBV6-4 and TRBJ2-2; 10 bases are shared with TRBD2. CDR1 and CDR2 from the germline V gene are MRHNA and SNTAGT. The CDR3 consists of 16 residues. V trimming: 3 bases; J trimming: 4 bases; junction bases outside the gene matches: 5. The CDR3 bases are TGTGCCAGCAGTGAAGAAGCGGGGGGGCCCACCGGGGAGCTGTTTTTT. Protein product: CASSEEAGGPTGELFF.

V usage is TRBV15 and J usage is TRBJ1-1; no definite D call. The V and J ends lost 0 bases and 0 bases respectively, with 2 bases between them. The CDR3 has 13 amino acids. Germline V CDR1 and CDR2: LNHNV, YYDKDF (reference sequence). The CDR3 is CATSRDVNTEAFF. CDR3 nucleotide sequence: TGTGCCACCAGCAGAGATGTGAACACTGAAGCTTTCTTT. The whole variable domain, remainder taken from reference TRBV15 and TRBJ1-1, is DAMVIQNPRYQVTQFGKPVTLSCSQTLNHNVMYWYQQKSSQAPKLLFHYYDKDFNNEADTPDNFQSRRPNTSFCFLDIRSPGLGDTAMYLCATSRDVNTEAFFGQGTRLTVV.

The CDR3: CATSTTGVYGYTF. DNA for the CDR3: TGTGCCACCAGCACTACAGGGGTCTATGGCTACACCTTC. The rearrangement links TRBV15 to TRBJ1-2, with 7 bases matching TRBD1. After removal of 4 bases from V and 4 bases from J, the junction contained 3 bases not matched to a gene. The CDR3 loop spans 13 amino acids. Germline V gives CDR1 LNHNV, CDR2 YYDKDF (reference sequence).

The V gene is TRBV24-1, the J gene TRBJ2-7, with 10 positions matching TRBD1. Germline V gives CDR1 KGHDR, CDR2 SFDVKD. The CDR3 spans 16 residues. The V and J ends lost 2 bases and 2 bases, in that order; junction bases with no gene match: 5. The CDR3 DNA reads TGTGCCACCAGTGATTCGCCGGGACAGGGGCCCTACGAGCAGTACTTC. Encoded protein: CATSDSPGQGPYEQYF.